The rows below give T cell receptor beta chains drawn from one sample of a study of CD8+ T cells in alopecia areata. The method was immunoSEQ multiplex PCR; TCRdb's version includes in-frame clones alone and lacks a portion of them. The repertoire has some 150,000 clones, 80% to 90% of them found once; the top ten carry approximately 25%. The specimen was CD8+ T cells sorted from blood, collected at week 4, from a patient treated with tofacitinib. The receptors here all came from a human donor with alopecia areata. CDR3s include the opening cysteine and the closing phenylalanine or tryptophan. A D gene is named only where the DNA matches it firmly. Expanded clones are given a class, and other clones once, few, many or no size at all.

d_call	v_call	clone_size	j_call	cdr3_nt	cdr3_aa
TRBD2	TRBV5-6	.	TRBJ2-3	TGTGCCAGCAGCTTGGGTAGCGGGGGGCCTTCTAGCACAGATACGCAGTATTTT	CASSLGSGGPSSTDTQYF
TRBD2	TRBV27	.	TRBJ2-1	TGTGCCAGCGGAACGCTTGGGCTAGCGGTGAATGAGCAGTTCTTC	CASGTLGLAVNEQFF
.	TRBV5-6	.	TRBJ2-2	TGTGCCAGCAGCTTTTCAGGGGGGGAGCTGTTTTTT	CASSFSGGELFF
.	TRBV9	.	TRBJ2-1	TGTGCCAGCAGCGGATATTCGAGCTCCTACAATGAGCAGTTCTTC	CASSGYSSSYNEQFF
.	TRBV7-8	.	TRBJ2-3	TGTGCCAGCAGCTTATGGGAAGGCACAGATACGCAGTATTTT	CASSLWEGTDTQYF
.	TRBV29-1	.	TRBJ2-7	TGCAGCGTTGAATCGGACAAGGCCTACGAGCAGTACTTC	CSVESDKAYEQYF
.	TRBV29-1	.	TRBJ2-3	TGCAGCGTTGTACCCTTAGTTGGGGGGGCCGATACGCAGTATTTT	CSVVPLVGGADTQYF
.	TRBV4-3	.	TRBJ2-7	TGCGCCAGCAGCCAGACCCCGGGATCCTACGAGCAGTACTTC	CASSQTPGSYEQYF
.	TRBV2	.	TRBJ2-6	TGTGCCAGCAGTGATCCCGGTGCTGGGGCCAACGTCCTGACTTTC	CASSDPGAGANVLTF
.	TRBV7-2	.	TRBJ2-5	TGTGCCAGCAGCTCGTGGATGGAGCAAGAGACCCAGTACTTC	CASSSWMEQETQYF
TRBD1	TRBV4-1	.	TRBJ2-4	TGCGCCAGCAGCCAAGGACCGGAGACAGGGGATGAAAACATTCAGTACTTC	CASSQGPETGDENIQYF
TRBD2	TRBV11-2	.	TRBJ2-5	TGTGCCAGCACCGAGGAGACTAGCGTCCAAGAGACCCAGTACTTC	CASTEETSVQETQYF
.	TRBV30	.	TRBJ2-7	TGTGCCTGGAGTGGGAACGAGCAGTACTTC	CAWSGNEQYF
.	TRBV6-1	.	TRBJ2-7	TGTGCCAGCAGTGAAAAGGACTACACCACCTTCTACGAGCAGTACTTC	CASSEKDYTTFYEQYF
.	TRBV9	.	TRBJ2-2	TGTGCCAGCAGCGTTTTGAATGCCGGGGAGCTGTTTTTT	CASSVLNAGELFF
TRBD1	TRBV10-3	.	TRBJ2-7	TGTGCCATCAGTCCCCTTGGGACAGGGGTTTACGAGCAGTACTTC	CAISPLGTGVYEQYF
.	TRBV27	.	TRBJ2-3	TGTGCCAGCAGTTCCCTCTTCCGGAGAGGTGGCACAGATACGCAGTATTTT	CASSSLFRRGGTDTQYF
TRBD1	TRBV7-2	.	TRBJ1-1	TGTGCCAGCAGCTTGTATTCACAGGGGGCGACTGAAGCTTTCTTT	CASSLYSQGATEAFF
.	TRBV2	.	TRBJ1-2	TGTGCCAGCAGTGAAGCGGGACGAACCAGCAACTATGGCTACACCTTC	CASSEAGRTSNYGYTF
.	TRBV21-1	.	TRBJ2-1	TGTGCCAGCAGCAAATTCATCGGGGACAGTTTTAATGAGCAGTTCTTC	CASSKFIGDSFNEQFF
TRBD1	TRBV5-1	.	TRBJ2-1	TGCGCCAGCAGCTTGGGACAGGGCGATGAGCAGTTCTTC	CASSLGQGDEQFF
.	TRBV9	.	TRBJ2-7	TGTGCCAGCAGCCCTCCGGGCAGGGATTTTTACGAGCAGTACTTC	CASSPPGRDFYEQYF
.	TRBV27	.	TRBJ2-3	TGTGCCAGCAGTTTATCCCCCGGGTCGCCCACAGATACGCAGTATTTT	CASSLSPGSPTDTQYF
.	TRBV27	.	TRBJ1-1	TGTGCCAGCAGTTTGGGGCGGAACACTGAAGCTTTCTTT	CASSLGRNTEAFF
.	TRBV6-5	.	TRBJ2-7	TGTGCCAGCAGTTACGGGCTGGGCAGTTCCTCCTACGAGCAGTACTTC	CASSYGLGSSSYEQYF
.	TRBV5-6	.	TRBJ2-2	TGTGCCAGCAGCAGAGCGGAGAACACCGGGGAGCTGTTTTTT	CASSRAENTGELFF
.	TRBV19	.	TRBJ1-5	TGTGCCAGTAGTTACGTACAAGGGCCTGGCCAGCCCCAGCATTTT	CASSYVQGPGQPQHF
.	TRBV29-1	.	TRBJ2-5	TGCAGCGTTGACGGAGGGGAAGAAGAGACCCAGTACTTC	CSVDGGEEETQYF
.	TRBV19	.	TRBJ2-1	TGTGCCAGTAGTTTGGCAGACCTTTCCTACAATGAGCAGTTCTTC	CASSLADLSYNEQFF
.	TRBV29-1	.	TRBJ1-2	TGCAGCGTCAGAGTCTACGGGACGGAGGGAGCTCATAGCTATGGCTACACCTTC	CSVRVYGTEGAHSYGYTF
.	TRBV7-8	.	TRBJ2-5	TGTGCCAGCAGCTTCGGGGGCGGGGAGACCCAGTACTTC	CASSFGGGETQYF
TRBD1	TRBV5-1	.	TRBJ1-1	TGCGCCAGCAGCTCGAGAACAGGGGGCCAAGACTATAACACTGAAGCTTTCTTT	CASSSRTGGQDYNTEAFF
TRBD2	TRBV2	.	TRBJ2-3	TGTGCCAGCAGACCCACTAGCGGTAGCACAGATACGCAGTATTTT	CASRPTSGSTDTQYF
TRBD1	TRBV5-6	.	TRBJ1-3	TGTGCCAGCAGCTTCGGCAGGGGGCCCCTCTCTGGAAACACCATATATTTT	CASSFGRGPLSGNTIYF
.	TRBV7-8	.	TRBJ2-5	TGTGCCAGCAGCTTAGCTAAGTGGGAGACCCAGTACTTC	CASSLAKWETQYF
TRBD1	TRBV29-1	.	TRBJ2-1	TGCAGCGTTGAACTACCGGGACAGGGATACAATGAGCAGTTCTTC	CSVELPGQGYNEQFF
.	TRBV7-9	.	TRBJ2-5	TGTGCCAGCAGCTGGGACGGGCAAGAGACCCAGTACTTC	CASSWDGQETQYF
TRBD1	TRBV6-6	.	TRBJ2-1	TGTGCCAGCAGAAGCCGGGACAGGGCTTACAATGAGCAGTTCTTC	CASRSRDRAYNEQFF
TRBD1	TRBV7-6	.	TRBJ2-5	TGTGCCAGCAGCTTACGTTCGGGACAGGAGAAAGAGACCCAGTACTTC	CASSLRSGQEKETQYF
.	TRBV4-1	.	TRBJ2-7	TGCGCCAGCAGCCAAGGACTCGGGGTTTACGAGCAGTACTTC	CASSQGLGVYEQYF
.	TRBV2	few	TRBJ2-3	TGTGCCAGCAGTGAGGGCGGCACAGATACGCAGTATTTT	CASSEGGTDTQYF
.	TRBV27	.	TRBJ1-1	TGTGCCAGCAGTTTCGGGAGGGACACTGAAGCTTTCTTT	CASSFGRDTEAFF
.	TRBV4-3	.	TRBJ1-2	TGCGCCAGCAGCCAAGATCGCGGGGGCCATGGCTACACCTTC	CASSQDRGGHGYTF
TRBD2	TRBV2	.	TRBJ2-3	TGTGCCAGCAGTGAAGCCCTAGCGGGGGCCGGCTATAGCACAGATACGCAGTATTTT	CASSEALAGAGYSTDTQYF
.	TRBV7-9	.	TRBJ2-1	TGTGCCACCGTGTCAGGAGGCTACAATGAGCAGTTCTTC	CATVSGGYNEQFF
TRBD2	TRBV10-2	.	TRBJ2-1	TGCGCCAGCAGTGAAATAGCGGGGGGGATCCGAGCGCACAATGAGCAGTTCTTC	CASSEIAGGIRAHNEQFF
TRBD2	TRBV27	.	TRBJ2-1	TGTGCCAGCAGTATGACTAGCGGACCCTACAATGAGCAGTTCTTC	CASSMTSGPYNEQFF
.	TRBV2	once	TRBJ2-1	TGTGCCAGCAGTCGAGTGAACAATGAGCAGTTCTTC	CASSRVNNEQFF
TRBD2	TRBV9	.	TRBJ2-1	TGTGCCAGCAGCGTAGGACTAGCGCCTTACAATGAGCAGTTCTTC	CASSVGLAPYNEQFF
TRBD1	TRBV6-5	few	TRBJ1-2	TGTGCCAGCAGTTACGGACAGGGGGCACGAGGCTACACCTTC	CASSYGQGARGYTF
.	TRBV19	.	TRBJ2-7	TGTGCCAGTAGTATCAGCCCCTCCTACGAGCAGTACTTC	CASSISPSYEQYF
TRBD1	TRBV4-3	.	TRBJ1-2	TGCGCCAGCAGCCAAGTTGGTATCAGGCAGGGGGGTGACTATGGCTACACCTTC	CASSQVGIRQGGDYGYTF
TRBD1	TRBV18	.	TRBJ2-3	TGTGCCAGCTCACGGGACAGGGGGCTAAGCACAGATACGCAGTATTTT	CASSRDRGLSTDTQYF
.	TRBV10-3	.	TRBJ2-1	TGTGCCATCAGTGACAGGGGTTATGAGCAGTTCTTC	CAISDRGYEQFF
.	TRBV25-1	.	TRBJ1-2	TGTGCCAGCGGGGAGGGGCCGGGTGACTATGGCTACACCTTC	CASGEGPGDYGYTF
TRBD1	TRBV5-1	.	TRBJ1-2	TGCGCCAGCGGAGGGACAGTCGACAGCCAGGTAGCTAACTATGGCTACACCTTC	CASGGTVDSQVANYGYTF
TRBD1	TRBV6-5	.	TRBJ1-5	TGTGCCAGCAGTACGGGACAGGGAAGTCAGCCCCAGCATTTT	CASSTGQGSQPQHF
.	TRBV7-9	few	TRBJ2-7	TGTGCCAGCAGCTCAAGGTTCGCTAGGGGCGGGTACGAGCAGTACTTC	CASSSRFARGGYEQYF
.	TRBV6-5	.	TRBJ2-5	TGTGCCAGCAGTTTACCGGGGGCCGCCGGGGAGACCCAGTACTTC	CASSLPGAAGETQYF
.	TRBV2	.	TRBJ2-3	TGTGCCAGCACACGGCTAGGGACAGATACGCAGTATTTT	CASTRLGTDTQYF